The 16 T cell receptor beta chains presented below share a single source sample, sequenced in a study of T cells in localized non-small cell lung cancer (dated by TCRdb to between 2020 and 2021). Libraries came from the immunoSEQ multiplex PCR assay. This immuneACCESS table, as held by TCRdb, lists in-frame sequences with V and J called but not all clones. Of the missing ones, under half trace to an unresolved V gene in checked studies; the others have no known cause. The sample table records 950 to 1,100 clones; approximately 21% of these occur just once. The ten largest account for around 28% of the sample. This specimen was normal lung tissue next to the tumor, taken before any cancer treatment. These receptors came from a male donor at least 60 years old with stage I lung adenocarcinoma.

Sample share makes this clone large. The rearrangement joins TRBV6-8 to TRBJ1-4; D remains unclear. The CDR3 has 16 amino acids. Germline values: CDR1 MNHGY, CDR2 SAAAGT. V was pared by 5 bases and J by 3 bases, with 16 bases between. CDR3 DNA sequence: TGTGCCAGCAGTCGTGACTACAGAGCGGCTAATGAAAAACTGTTTTTT. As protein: CASSRDYRAANEKLFF.

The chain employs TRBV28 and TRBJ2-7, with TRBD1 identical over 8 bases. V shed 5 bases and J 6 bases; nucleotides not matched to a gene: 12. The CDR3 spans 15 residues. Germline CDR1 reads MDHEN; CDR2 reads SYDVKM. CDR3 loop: CASSPTGTGRVEQYF. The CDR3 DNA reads TGTGCCAGCAGTCCCACGGGGACAGGTCGGGTCGAGCAGTACTTC.

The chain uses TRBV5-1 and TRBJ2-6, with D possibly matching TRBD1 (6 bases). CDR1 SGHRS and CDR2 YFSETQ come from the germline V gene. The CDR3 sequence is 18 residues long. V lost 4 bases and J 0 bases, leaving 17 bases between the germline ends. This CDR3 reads CASSNGQQVPSGANVLTF. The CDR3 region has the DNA TGCGCCAGCAGCAACGGACAGCAGGTCCCCTCTGGGGCCAACGTCCTGACTTTC.

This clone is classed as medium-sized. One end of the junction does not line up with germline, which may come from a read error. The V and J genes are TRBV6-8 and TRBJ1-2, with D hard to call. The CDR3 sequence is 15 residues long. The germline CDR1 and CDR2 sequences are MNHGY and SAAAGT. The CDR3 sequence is CASSDSDDGVSGYTF. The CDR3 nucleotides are TGTGCCAGCAGTGACTCGGACGACGGGGTGTCTGGCTACACCTTC.

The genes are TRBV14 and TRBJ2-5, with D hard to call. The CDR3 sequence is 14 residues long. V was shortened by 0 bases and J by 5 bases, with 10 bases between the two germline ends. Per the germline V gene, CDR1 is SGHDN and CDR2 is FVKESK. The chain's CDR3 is CASSQDMRAETQYF. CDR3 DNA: TGTGCCAGCAGCCAAGATATGAGAGCGGAGACCCAGTACTTC.

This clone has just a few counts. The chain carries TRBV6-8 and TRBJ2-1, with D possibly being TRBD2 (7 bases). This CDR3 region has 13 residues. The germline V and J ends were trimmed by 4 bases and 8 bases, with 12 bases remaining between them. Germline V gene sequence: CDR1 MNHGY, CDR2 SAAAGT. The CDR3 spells CASSSQGRDEQFF. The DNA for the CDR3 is TGTGCCAGCAGTTCTCAGGGGAGGGATGAGCAGTTCTTC.

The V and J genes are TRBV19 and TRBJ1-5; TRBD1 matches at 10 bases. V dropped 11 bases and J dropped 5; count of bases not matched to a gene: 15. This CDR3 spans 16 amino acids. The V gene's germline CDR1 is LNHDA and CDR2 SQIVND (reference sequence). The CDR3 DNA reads TGTGCCCCCTCCAACCAAACCGGGACAGGGGATCAGCCCCAGCATTTT. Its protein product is CAPSNQTGTGDQPQHF.

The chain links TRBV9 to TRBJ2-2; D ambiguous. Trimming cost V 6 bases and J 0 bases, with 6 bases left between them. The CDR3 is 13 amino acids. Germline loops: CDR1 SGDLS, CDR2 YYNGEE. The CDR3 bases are TGTGCCAGCAAAACCTCGAACACCGGGGAGCTGTTTTTT. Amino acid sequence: CASKTSNTGELFF.

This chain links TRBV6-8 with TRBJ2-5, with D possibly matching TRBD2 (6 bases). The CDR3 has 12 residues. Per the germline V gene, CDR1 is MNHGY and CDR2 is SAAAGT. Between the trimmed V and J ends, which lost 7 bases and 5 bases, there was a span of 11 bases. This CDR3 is CASTLGGETQYF. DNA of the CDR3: TGTGCCAGCACCCTGGGGGGTGAGACCCAGTACTTC.

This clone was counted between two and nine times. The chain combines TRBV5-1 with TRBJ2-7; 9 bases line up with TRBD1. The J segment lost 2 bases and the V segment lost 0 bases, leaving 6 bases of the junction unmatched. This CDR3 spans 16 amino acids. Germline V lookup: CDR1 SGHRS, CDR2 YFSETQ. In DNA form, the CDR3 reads TGCGCCAGCAGCTTGGCCGGGACAGGGATGACCTACGAGCAGTACTTC. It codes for CASSLAGTGMTYEQYF.

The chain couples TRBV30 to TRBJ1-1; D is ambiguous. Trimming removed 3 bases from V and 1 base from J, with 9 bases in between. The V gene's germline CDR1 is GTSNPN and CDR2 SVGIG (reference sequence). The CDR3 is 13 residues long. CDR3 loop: CAWRTTENTEAFF. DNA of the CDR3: TGTGCCTGGAGGACTACAGAGAACACTGAAGCTTTCTTT.

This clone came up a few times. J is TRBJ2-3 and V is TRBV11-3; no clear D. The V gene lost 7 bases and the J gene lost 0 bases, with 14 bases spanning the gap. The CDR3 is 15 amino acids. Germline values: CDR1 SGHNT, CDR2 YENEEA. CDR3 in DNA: TGTGCCAGCACCCTTGGGGTCTTTAGCACAGATACGCAGTATTTT. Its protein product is CASTLGVFSTDTQYF. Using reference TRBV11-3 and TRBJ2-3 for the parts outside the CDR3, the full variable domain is EAGVVQSPRYKIIEKKQPVAFWCNPISGHNTLYWYLQNLGQGPELLIRYENEEAVDDSQLPKDRFSAERLKGVDSTLKIQPAELGDSAVYLCASTLGVFSTDTQYFGPGTRLTVL.

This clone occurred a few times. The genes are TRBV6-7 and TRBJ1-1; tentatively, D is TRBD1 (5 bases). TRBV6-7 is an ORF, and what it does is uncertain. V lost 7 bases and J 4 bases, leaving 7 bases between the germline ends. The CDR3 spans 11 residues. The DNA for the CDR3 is TGTGCCAGCACCCAGGGCACTGAAGCTTTCTTT. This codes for CASTQGTEAFF.

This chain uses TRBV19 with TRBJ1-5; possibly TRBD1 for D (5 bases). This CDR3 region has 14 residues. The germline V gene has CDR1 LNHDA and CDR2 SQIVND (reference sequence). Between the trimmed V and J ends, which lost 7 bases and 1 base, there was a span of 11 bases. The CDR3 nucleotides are TGTGCCAGTACCCTTGGGACCAGCAATCAGCCCCAGCATTTT. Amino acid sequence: CASTLGTSNQPQHF.

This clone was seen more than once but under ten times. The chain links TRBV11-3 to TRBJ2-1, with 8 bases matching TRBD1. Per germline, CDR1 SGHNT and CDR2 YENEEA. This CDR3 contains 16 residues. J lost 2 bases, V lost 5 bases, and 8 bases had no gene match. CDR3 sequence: CASSPRTGLTYNEQFF. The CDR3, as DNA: TGTGCCAGCAGCCCCCGGACAGGGCTTACCTACAATGAGCAGTTCTTC.

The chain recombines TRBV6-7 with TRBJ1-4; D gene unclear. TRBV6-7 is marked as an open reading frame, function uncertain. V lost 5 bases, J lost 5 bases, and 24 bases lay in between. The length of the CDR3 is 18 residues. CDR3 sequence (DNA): TGTGCCAGCAGTGACTGTCCAAGTCTCCTAGTCGACAATGAAAAACTGTTTTTT. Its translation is CASSDCPSLLVDNEKLFF.